This TCR beta chain was sequenced for a study of blood T cell repertoires in COVID-19. Source study methods: Amplification of reference gene primers provided the estimated nucleated cell counts. Here immunoSEQ multiplex PCR was the method, and the copy in TCRdb shows in-frame clones only, minus some. The V and J calls and clone size come from that table; D and trimming were worked out from the DNA. The sample lists about 500,000 clones, roughly nine tenths occurring once. CDR1 is LNHNV, CDR2 YYDKDF, per germline (reference sequence). The V gene lost 0 bases and the J gene lost 0 bases, with 9 bases spanning the gap. CDR3 length: 15 residues.

Sequenced: peripheral blood. This TCR was sampled from a woman aged 50 to 60 with COVID-19, enrolled during active disease. The chain joins TRBV15 to TRBJ2-7; the D is unclear. The CDR3 nucleotides read TGTGCCACCAGCAGAGATCCCGGCGGCTCCTACGAGCAGTACTTC. This encodes CATSRDPGGSYEQYF.